This T cell receptor (beta chain) stems from a study of sequential checkpoint blockade in melanoma. Study background: Patients were randomized 1:1 to nivolumab-then-ipilimumab or ipilimumab-then-nivolumab first-line. Maintenance nivolumab came after either treatment sequence.

The V gene's germline CDR1 is SGHVS and CDR2 FNYEAQ. J gave up 4 bases and V 3 bases, and 15 bases lay outside the gene matches. The CDR3 is 19 residues long. The treatment is: randomized to nivolumab then ipilimumab (arm A) or the reverse (arm B). DNA-damaging chemotherapy had not been given to any patient beforehand. From thawed PBMCs, live CD3+CD8+ cells negative for CD19 and CD56 were sorted. Here immunoSEQ multiplex PCR was the method, and the copy in TCRdb shows in-frame clones only, minus some. The profile shows 15,000 or so clones, 93% of them singletons. Material: CD8+ T cells sorted from blood (inferred from file names), obtained from a patient given nivolumab and ipilimumab in sequence. The TCR was taken from a human donor with melanoma. The chain is built from TRBV7-6 and TRBJ1-4; 9 bases line up with TRBD1. The CDR3 nucleotides are TGTGCCAGCAGCTTGCACGAGGGAGAGGGGGACAGGGATAATGAAAAACTGTTTTTT. It specifies CASSLHEGEGDRDNEKLFF.